This T cell receptor (beta chain) was sequenced for a study of monozygotic twins with inflammatory bowel disease. Study-wide findings and caveats: Resolution of different T cell subtypes was not achieved.

CDR1 is SGHKS, CDR2 YYEKEE, per germline (reference sequence). The length of the CDR3 is 13 residues. Each donor had 2.5 ml of blood drawn. TCRalpha and TCRbeta cDNA went through nested PCRs of approximately 16 and 9 cycles, two in total. TCRdb reprocessed the 5' RACE reads and reports one entry per CDR3 protein, with no DNA. The sample has around 410,000 distinct CDR3 sequences. Remarks on this clonotype: As yet, its antigen is unknown.

The sample was blood. The TCR sequence derives from a human donor with ulcerative colitis or Crohn's disease, or a healthy co-twin of an affected twin (not recorded which). The rearrangement links TRBV5-5 to TRBJ2-7. CDR3 residues: CASSLDPVLEQYF.